The T cell receptor (beta chain) described here comes from a study of blood T cell repertoires in COVID-19. Study-wide context: Samples taken during acute and convalescent COVID-19 were collected in the United States, Italy and Spain. The analysed material was cDNA or gDNA that came from T cells, B-cell-depleted T cells, or PBMCs.

There are 18 residues in the CDR3. J lost 4 bases, V lost 3 bases, and 16 bases had no gene match. CDR1 and CDR2 (germline): SGDLS, YYNGEE. Individuals drawn from around 25 US areas were about 18 to 100 years old. Individuals in the exposed group had encountered a COVID-19 case within 2 weeks preceding study entry. The table lists this clone with a few counts. The data were produced by immunoSEQ multiplex PCR, yet TCRdb's version contains in-frame clones alone and is incomplete. The sample includes 200,000 to 250,000 clones, around 90% of them seen just once. The source of this sequence is a man aged 30-40 years who had been exposed to COVID-19. The chain couples TRBV9 to TRBJ2-3; TRBD1 aligns across 8 bases. The sequencing sample was made of PBMCs or T cells enriched from blood (not recorded which). CDR3 sequence reads: CASSARPQTGGSADTQYF. CDR3 DNA sequence: TGTGCCAGCAGCGCCCGTCCTCAAACAGGGGGTAGCGCAGATACGCAGTATTTT.